Listed below are T cell receptor beta chains from one sample, sequenced in a study of T cells in Graves' hyperthyroidism and ophthalmopathy. TCRdb re-derived calls from the multiplex PCR reads in MiXCR, one entry per CDR3 protein. The sample consists of roughly 250,000 distinct CDR3 sequences, just over 14% of them appearing once. Sequencing was carried out using blood. These receptors originate from a woman aged 40-49 years with Graves' hyperthyroidism that later progressed to Graves' ophthalmopathy. Both conserved end residues are part of each CDR3. A D gene is named only where the DNA matches it firmly. Size is stated for part of the rows, as once, few or many counts, or as a class when the clone is expanded.

CASSELGQGIEQYF	TGCGCCAGCAGTGAGTTGGGACAGGGAATCGAGCAGTACTTC	TRBV10-2	TRBJ2-7	many	TRBD1
CSAGSFTGGKLEGEAFF	TGCAGTGCGGGATCCTTCACAGGGGGCAAACTAGAGGGTGAAGCTTTCTTT	TRBV20-1	TRBJ1-1	many	TRBD1
CSARDLRGPSTDTQYF	TGCAGTGCTAGAGATCTCAGGGGGCCTAGCACAGATACGCAGTATTTT	TRBV20-1	TRBJ2-3	many	TRBD1
CSARGSSSCTEQFF	TGCAGTGCTAGGGGGTCTAGCTCCTGCACTGAGCAGTTCTTC	TRBV20-1	TRBJ2-1	.	.
CASSPKQGTMNTEAFF	TGTGCCAGCAGCCCCAAACAGGGAACCATGAACACTGAAGCTTTCTTT	TRBV3-1	TRBJ1-1	many	.
CASSPRDQINEKLFF	TGTGCCAGCAGCCCCCGGGACCAGATAAATGAAAAACTGTTTTTT	TRBV9	TRBJ1-4	many	.
CASSPSEQGILRTGELFF	TGTGCCAGCAGCCCTTCGGAACAGGGGATATTAAGGACCGGGGAGCTGTTTTTT	TRBV27	TRBJ2-2	many	TRBD1
CASSLRFAGETDTQYF	TGTGCCAGCAGCTTGAGGTTTGCGGGAGAAACAGATACGCAGTATTTT	TRBV5-6	TRBJ2-3	.	TRBD2
CASSLSRAGKLFF	TGTGCTAGCAGCTTATCTCGAGCCGGGAAACTGTTTTTT	TRBV7-7	TRBJ1-4	many	.
CASSPLSQGGTQYF	TGTGCCAGCAGCCCCTTATCCCAGGGAGGGACCCAGTACTTC	TRBV7-2	TRBJ2-5	many	.
CASSLSGRQYF	TGTGCCAGCAGTCTAAGCGGGAGGCAGTACTTC	TRBV28	TRBJ2-7	many	TRBD2
CASSRGRGETQYF	TGTGCCAGCTCCAGGGGGCGCGGAGAGACCCAGTACTTC	TRBV6-1	TRBJ2-5	many	TRBD1
CASSPKRETRYNEQFF	TGTGCCAGCAGCCCGAAGCGGGAGACCAGATACAATGAGCAGTTCTTC	TRBV7-8	TRBJ2-1	few	TRBD2
CASSLMGEASF	TGTGCCAGCAGCTTAATGGGTGAAGCTTCCTTT	TRBV7-8	TRBJ1-1	few	.
CASSQNTEAFF	TGTGCCAGCTCCCAAAACACTGAAGCTTTCTTT	TRBV18	TRBJ1-1	many	.
CSAHPTAGQGKGSNEKLFF	TGCAGTGCTCACCCAACCGCGGGACAGGGGAAAGGGAGTAATGAAAAACTGTTTTTT	TRBV20-1	TRBJ1-4	many	TRBD1
CACLDSISETQYF	TGTGCCTGCCTGGACAGTATATCTGAGACCCAGTACTTC	TRBV2	TRBJ2-5	many	.
CASSRDPPYDEQFF	TGTGCCAGCAGCCGGGACCCGCCCTACGATGAGCAGTTCTTC	TRBV5-5	TRBJ2-1	.	.
CAISETWSGENLEQYF	TGTGCCATCAGCGAGACGTGGTCAGGGGAAAATCTCGAGCAGTACTTC	TRBV10-3	TRBJ2-7	.	.
CASSYSWAGIGNTIYF	TGTGCCAGCAGTTACTCCTGGGCAGGGATTGGAAACACCATATATTTT	TRBV6-2/TRBV6-3	TRBJ1-3	.	.
CAISESETGTDTQYF	TGTGCCATCAGTGAGTCAGAGACGGGGACAGATACGCAGTATTTT	TRBV10-3	TRBJ2-3	many	.
CASSWGVVAYEQYF	TGTGCCAGCAGCTGGGGGGTGGTCGCCTACGAGCAGTACTTC	TRBV5-6	TRBJ2-7	.	.